This TCR beta chain is drawn from a study of control samples from healthy donors and cancer patients (dated by TCRdb to 2020 to 2022). Receptors were amplified or captured by the immunoSEQ multiplex PCR assay. TCRdb's version of the immuneACCESS table is confined to in-frame rearrangements and falls short of the full clone set. An unresolved V gene accounts for under half of the shortfall where checked; the remainder is of unknown origin. In this sample the table shows 180,000 or so clones, 75% to 95% of which occur a single time. The biggest ten clones account for approximately 1.5% of the sample. The junction carries 6 bases between V and J, which are trimmed by 3 bases and 0 bases respectively. The CDR3 runs 15 amino acids, cysteine and phenylalanine included. Kept here is only the CDR3 DNA, which spans 45 bases and is read in frame from base 1. The germline V gene (reference sequence) specifies MNHEY as CDR1 and SMNVEV as CDR2.

As concerns this clone: This receptor's antigen is unknown. The record has no base qualities; no much larger clone is one base away.

The source material was blood. The chain is assembled from TRBV27 and TRBJ2-6; the D gene may be TRBD1 or TRBD2, since each aligns over 5 bases. The sequence was collected from a woman younger than 45 in good health. The encoded CDR3 is CASSLRGSGANVLTF. The nucleotide sequence is given as TGTGCCAGCAGTTTGAGGGGCTCTGGGGCCAACGTCCTGACTTTC.